The 21 T cell receptor beta chains below were found in one sample sequenced in a study of blood T cell repertoires in COVID-19. Some clones are missing from TCRdb's copy, which holds only in-frame ones; the method was immunoSEQ multiplex PCR. Of around 130,000 clones listed, around 85% were seen once; the top ten hold just under 3%. Specimen: peripheral blood. These receptor sequences come from a man over 45 with acute or convalescent COVID-19.

The CDR3 is CASTRKGWNEQYF. The CDR3 nucleotides read TGTGCCAGCACTAGAAAGGGGTGGAACGAGCAGTACTTC. This chain joins TRBV6-5 and TRBJ2-7, with D maybe TRBD1 (5 bases). Trimming left V 7 bases short and J 5 bases short, with 15 bases between. This CDR3 comprises 13 residues. CDR1 and CDR2 (germline): MNHEY, SVGAGI.

The chain combines TRBV30 with TRBJ2-3; TRBD2 matches at 8 bases. This CDR3 region has 15 residues. Germline CDR1 reads GTSNPN; CDR2 reads SVGIG (reference sequence). The V and J ends lost 2 bases and 1 base, in that order; junction bases with no gene match: 5. The chain's CDR3 is CAWSLAGTRTDTQYF. The DNA of the CDR3 is TGTGCCTGGAGTCTAGCGGGCACCCGCACAGATACGCAGTATTTT.

The CDR3 region is CASSKTGIDGNEQFF. DNA for the CDR3: TGTGCCAGCAGCAAGACAGGGATAGATGGCAATGAGCAGTTCTTC. The chain uses TRBV7-3 and TRBJ2-1, with TRBD1 identical over 7 bases. V shed 5 bases, J shed 6 bases, and the junction held 10 bases outside the gene matches. CDR1 and CDR2 from the germline V gene are SGHTA and FQGTGA. There are 15 residues in the CDR3.

V and J are TRBV2 and TRBJ2-7; 8 bases match TRBD2. The length of the CDR3 is 15 residues. Germline V gene lookup returns CDR1 SNHLY and CDR2 FYNNEI. Losses at the gene ends were 3 bases for V and 4 bases for J; bases not matched to a gene: 8. Here the CDR3 DNA reads TGTGCCAGCAGTGAGATCCGGGGGGGCCATTACGAGCAGTACTTC. The encoded protein is CASSEIRGGHYEQYF.

The chain has TRBV29-1 and TRBJ2-3; D not certain. The CDR3 runs to 13 residues. Germline V CDR1 and CDR2: SQVTM, ANQGSEA. V was pared by 4 bases and J by 2 bases, with 10 bases between. The CDR3 nucleotides read TGCAGCGTTGCTCTCAGGTTCACAGATACGCAGTATTTT. It codes for CSVALRFTDTQYF.

This chain's CDR3 is CAISESGTAYPYEQYF. The CDR3 DNA reads TGTGCCATCAGTGAGAGTGGGACAGCCTACCCCTACGAGCAGTACTTC. The V gene is TRBV10-3, the J gene TRBJ2-7; 7 bases are a match to TRBD1. The CDR3 runs 16 residues. CDR1 and CDR2 (germline): ENHRY, SYGVKD. V trimming: 2 bases; J trimming: 2 bases; junction bases outside the gene matches: 9.

This clone was counted between two and nine times. The chain joins TRBV4-1 to TRBJ2-7; 7 nucleotides align to TRBD1. The V segment lost 1 base and the J segment 0 bases; nucleotides outside the gene matches: 15. The germline V gene encodes CDR1 MGHRA and CDR2 YSYEKL. CDR3 length: 19 amino acids. CDR3 nucleotide sequence: TGCGCCAGCAGCCAAGGCCCGAATGTGATCAGGGGGAGCTCCTACGAGCAGTACTTC. It yields the protein CASSQGPNVIRGSSYEQYF.

This clone was found a few times. The rearrangement joins TRBV5-1 to TRBJ1-1, with 8 nucleotides matching TRBD1. The CDR3 is 15 amino acids. After removal of 4 bases from V and 2 bases from J, the junction contained 7 bases not matched to a gene. Germline loops: CDR1 SGHRS, CDR2 YFSETQ. CDR3 in amino acids: CASSGTGGGNTEAFF. CDR3 coding DNA: TGCGCCAGCAGCGGAACAGGGGGAGGAAACACTGAAGCTTTCTTT. Together with reference TRBV5-1 and TRBJ1-1, the CDR3 gives the full variable domain: KAGVTQTPRYLIKTRGQQVTLSCSPISGHRSVSWYQQTPGQGLQFLFEYFSETQRNKGNFPGRFSGRQFSNSRSEMNVSTLELGDSALYLCASSGTGGGNTEAFFGQGTRLTVV.

CDR3 protein: CASSQGSGNSYEQYF. For the CDR3, the DNA is TGCGCCAGCAGCCAAGGATCCGGGAACTCCTACGAGCAGTACTTC. J is TRBJ2-7 and V is TRBV4-1; D perhaps matches TRBD2 (5 bases). The CDR3 extends over 15 amino acids. Germline assignment: CDR1 MGHRA and CDR2 YSYEKL. Deletions cut 1 base from V and 0 bases from J, with 10 bases between.

The V and J genes are TRBV7-3 and TRBJ2-3; possible D gene TRBD1, 6 bases. The CDR3 consists of 15 residues. V was pared by 5 bases and J by 4 bases, with 16 bases between. Germline values: CDR1 SGHTA, CDR2 FQGTGA. In DNA form, the CDR3 reads TGTGCCAGCAGCATAGGCCCACAGGGCGCAGATACGCAGTATTTT. Residues: CASSIGPQGADTQYF.

This sequence joins TRBV19 and TRBJ2-2, with 8 bases that match TRBD1. V shed 5 bases, J shed 4 bases, and the junction held 9 bases outside the gene matches. There are 16 residues in the CDR3. CDR1 LNHDA and CDR2 SQIVND come from the germline V gene (reference sequence). CDR3 amino acids: CASSPWTGKSTGELFF. CDR3 nucleotides: TGTGCCAGTAGTCCGTGGACAGGGAAATCCACCGGGGAGCTGTTTTTT.

The chain carries TRBV7-3 and TRBJ2-1; unclear D gene. The CDR3 covers 13 residues. Germline V CDR1 and CDR2: SGHTA, FQGTGA. Trimming left V 2 bases short and J 6 bases short, with 8 bases between. In nucleotides, the CDR3 is TGTGCCAGCAGCTTAGCGGCCGGCAATGAGCAGTTCTTC. This encodes CASSLAAGNEQFF. Based on the CDR3 plus reference TRBV7-3 and TRBJ2-1, the full variable domain is GAGVSQTPSNKVTEKGKYVELRCDPISGHTALYWYRQSLGQGPEFLIYFQGTGAADDSGLPNDRFFAVRPEGSVSTLKIQRTERGDSAVYLCASSLAAGNEQFFGPGTRLTVL.

This chain connects TRBV6-4 to TRBJ2-7, with 11 bases fitting TRBD2. The CDR3 sequence is 18 residues long. V dropped 7 bases and J dropped 5; count of bases not matched to a gene: 19. The germline gives CDR1 MRHNA, CDR2 SNTAGT. The CDR3 loop reads CASTHQGFSGGATDEQYF. The CDR3 region has the DNA TGTGCCAGCACCCACCAAGGCTTTAGCGGGGGGGCGACGGACGAGCAGTACTTC.

This clone was seen only a few times. This chain joins TRBV5-4 and TRBJ1-1, with 7 positions matching TRBD1. Germline assignment: CDR1 SGHNT and CDR2 YYREEE (reference sequence). Trimming at V came to 4 bases and at J to 1 base, leaving 4 bases not matched to a gene. This CDR3 has 14 amino acids. CDR3 loop: CASSRTGRNTEAFF. Written as DNA, the CDR3 is TGTGCCAGCAGCCGGACAGGCCGGAACACTGAAGCTTTCTTT.

This chain uses TRBV10-1 with TRBJ2-7, with D perhaps TRBD1 (5 bases). The CDR3 loop spans 15 amino acids. Trimming stripped 1 base from V and 3 bases from J, with 13 bases between. CDR1 and CDR2 (germline): WNHNN, SYGVQD (reference sequence). The CDR3 sequence is CASSEYSQGVYEQYF. The DNA of the CDR3 is TGCGCCAGCAGTGAGTATAGCCAGGGTGTCTACGAGCAGTACTTC.

This chain joins TRBV27 and TRBJ1-5; 11 bases are shared with TRBD1. CDR3 length: 15 amino acids. The V gene's germline CDR1 is MNHEY and CDR2 SMNVEV (reference sequence). V was clipped by 8 bases and J by 0 bases; unmatched bases: 3. This CDR3 is CASGQGAYSNQPQHF. The CDR3 coding sequence is TGTGCCAGCGGACAGGGGGCCTATAGCAATCAGCCCCAGCATTTT.

This clone was seen a handful of times. The chain couples TRBV6-2 or TRBV6-3 to TRBJ1-1, with D unclear. There are 15 residues in the CDR3. Between the trimmed V and J ends, which lost 1 base and 0 bases, there was a span of 9 bases. Germline CDR1 MNHEY, CDR2 SVGEGT. CDR3: CASSYLGVVNTEAFF. The CDR3 DNA reads as TGTGCCAGCAGTTACTTGGGAGTGGTGAACACTGAAGCTTTCTTT.

The chain is built from TRBV19 and TRBJ1-6; D possibly corresponds to TRBD1 (6 bases). V was trimmed by 3 bases and J by 10 bases, leaving 13 bases between them. Germline values: CDR1 LNHDA, CDR2 SQIVND (reference sequence). This CDR3 has 14 residues. CDR3 sequence reads: CASSILDSHSPLHF. The CDR3 DNA follows: TGTGCCAGTAGTATTTTGGACAGTCACTCACCCCTCCACTTT.

This chain joins TRBV30 and TRBJ1-5, with 8 bases identical to TRBD1. The J segment lost 0 bases and the V segment lost 0 bases, leaving 4 bases of the junction unmatched. The CDR3 is 16 amino acids. Germline V gene sequence: CDR1 GTSNPN, CDR2 SVGIG (reference sequence). The CDR3 loop is CAWSVPGGYSNQPQHF. The CDR3 DNA reads as TGTGCCTGGAGTGTACCAGGGGGCTATAGCAATCAGCCCCAGCATTTT.

This rearrangement joins TRBV6-4 to TRBJ1-2; 8 bases match TRBD1. J lost 6 bases, V lost 4 bases, and 10 bases had no gene match. This CDR3 comprises 15 residues. The germline gives CDR1 MRHNA, CDR2 SNTAGT. The CDR3 sequence is CASSAQGGTGNGYTF. The CDR3 DNA is TGTGCCAGCAGTGCCCAGGGGGGGACAGGCAATGGCTACACCTTC.

The rearrangement joins TRBV19 to TRBJ1-2; D not resolved. The CDR3 spans 12 residues. CDR1 is LNHDA and CDR2 is SQIVND in the germline V gene (reference sequence). The V end was cut by 5 bases, the J end by 4 bases, with 8 bases between. The CDR3 is CASSPGSYGYTF. In DNA form, the CDR3 reads TGTGCCAGTAGTCCGGGGTCCTATGGCTACACCTTC.